A selection of T cell receptor beta chains follows, all from one sample in a study of control samples from healthy donors and cancer patients. Sequencing was performed with immunoSEQ multiplex PCR; in TCRdb, only in-frame clones are kept and a portion is missing. This repertoire shows approximately 35,000 clones, 85% to 95% found once; its top ten account for 1.5% to 2%. The material sequenced was PBMCs. Receptors were obtained from a middle-aged man with colorectal cancer. CDR3s include the opening cysteine and the closing phenylalanine or tryptophan. The D gene is left open where the match is weak. The size field is filled for only some rows; it gives once, few, many or a size class.

TRBJ2-7,-,15,-,TRBV21-1,TGTGCCAGCAGCAAAAATAGGAAGGGGGACCACGAGCAGTACTTC,CASSKNRKGDHEQYF
TRBJ2-1,-,13,-,TRBV4-1,TGCGCCAGCAGCTCCCGGGACTACAATGAGCAGTTCTTC,CASSSRDYNEQFF
TRBJ1-6,-,14,-,TRBV6-5,TGTGCCAGCAGACGGTCAGGGGATGATTCACCCCTCCACTTT,CASRRSGDDSPLHF
TRBJ2-7,-,16,-,TRBV27,TGTGCCAGCGCCACGACTCCAGGACGATCTCCTACGGCGCAGTACTTC,CASATTPGRSPTAQYF
TRBJ2-1,-,14,-,TRBV6-5,TGTGCCAGCAGTAGAGCCGGGACTGCCAATGAGCAGTTCTTC,CASSRAGTANEQFF
TRBJ2-7,-,14,TRBD1,TRBV9,TGTGCCAGCAGCGTAGAGGGACAGGGCTACGAGCAGTACTTC,CASSVEGQGYEQYF
TRBJ1-2,-,15,-,TRBV6-2/TRBV6-3,TGTGCCAGCAGTTACAAGGGTAATACTAACTATGGCTACACCTTC,CASSYKGNTNYGYTF
TRBJ2-2,-,16,TRBD1,TRBV13,TGTGCCAGCAGCTCAGGACAGGGGACGAACACCGGGGAGCTGTTTTTT,CASSSGQGTNTGELFF
TRBJ2-5,-,18,-,TRBV3-1/TRBV3-2,TGTGCCAGCAGCCAAGATACGTCGAAACGGGGGATAAGAGAGACCCAGTACTTC,CASSQDTSKRGIRETQYF
TRBJ1-2,-,17,TRBD1,TRBV24-1,TGTGCCACCAGTGATGCAGCCCAGGGGACAGCTAACTATGGCTACACCTTC,CATSDAAQGTANYGYTF
TRBJ1-3,-,15,-,TRBV19,TGTGCCAGTACCTATTCAAGATGGGGCGGAAACACCATATATTTT,CASTYSRWGGNTIYF
TRBJ1-6,-,13,-,TRBV20-1,TGCAGTGCTAGTACAGATCCCTATTCACCCCTCCACTTT,CSASTDPYSPLHF
TRBJ1-2,-,13,-,TRBV5-4,TGTGCCAGCAGCAACGACGGACTGTATGGCTACACCTTC,CASSNDGLYGYTF
TRBJ1-5,-,14,TRBD1,TRBV12-5,TGTGCTAGTGGCCACGGGACAGGGAATCAGCCCCAGCATTTT,CASGHGTGNQPQHF
TRBJ1-2,-,16,TRBD1,TRBV7-9,TGTGCCAGCAGCCCTCGACTTGGACAGGCCACTGGAGGCTACACCTTC,CASSPRLGQATGGYTF
TRBJ1-5,-,17,-,TRBV4-3,TGCGCCAGCAGCCCCTCGAGGGATGTTCGTGGGGATCAGCCCCAGCATTTT,CASSPSRDVRGDQPQHF
TRBJ2-7,-,15,-,TRBV4-1,TGCGCCAGCAGCCAAGAGGGCTGGTACTCCTACGAGCAGTACTTC,CASSQEGWYSYEQYF
TRBJ2-7,once,15,TRBD1,TRBV7-2,TGTGCCAGCAGCCCACGCCGGGACAGGGGCTACGAGCAGTACTTC,CASSPRRDRGYEQYF
TRBJ2-1,-,16,-,TRBV12-5,TGTGCTAGTGGCCCCGGGGGGCTACCCTCGGAGAATGAGCAGTTCTTC,CASGPGGLPSENEQFF
TRBJ2-2,-,16,TRBD2,TRBV3-1/TRBV3-2,TGTGCCAGCAGCTTCCGGGGGGGCTCGGCCACCGGGGAGCTGTTTTTT,CASSFRGGSATGELFF
TRBJ2-7,-,15,-,TRBV11-3,TGTGCCAGCAGCTGGGACAATTCCGCCTCCTACGAGCAGTACTTC,CASSWDNSASYEQYF
TRBJ2-7,-,15,TRBD1,TRBV6-5,TGTGCCAGCAGGACAACCGGGACAGGGCGCAACGAGCAGTACTTC,CASRTTGTGRNEQYF
TRBJ1-2,-,12,-,TRBV12-3/TRBV12-4,TGTGCCAGCAGTTTTCAGGGGTATGGCTACACCTTC,CASSFQGYGYTF
TRBJ2-5,-,14,-,TRBV7-2,TGTGCCAGCAGCTTACAACTAGTCGGGGAGACCCAGTACTTC,CASSLQLVGETQYF
TRBJ2-7,-,18,TRBD1,TRBV4-1,TGCGCCAGCAGCCAAGAGGAGGCTGGGACAGGGGTAGTCTACGAGCAGTACTTC,CASSQEEAGTGVVYEQYF
TRBJ1-1,once,15,TRBD1,TRBV19,TGTGCCAGTACCATGGGACAGGGGATGAACACTGAAGCTTTCTTT,CASTMGQGMNTEAFF
TRBJ2-2,-,16,TRBD2,TRBV7-9,TGTGCCAGCAGGCCTGACTCGCGGGGGGGCACCGGGGAGCTGTTTTTT,CASRPDSRGGTGELFF
TRBJ2-3,-,15,TRBD2,TRBV11-2,TGTGCCAGCAGTCGTAGCGGGGGGGCGGGAGATACGCAGTATTTT,CASSRSGGAGDTQYF
TRBJ1-2,-,14,-,TRBV3-1/TRBV3-2,TGTGCCAGCAGCCGGTCCGGGAGTGACTATGGCTACACCTTC,CASSRSGSDYGYTF
TRBJ1-2,-,16,-,TRBV5-6,TGTGCCAGCAGCCTCGACCGGAGGTCCCACAACTATGGCTACACCTTC,CASSLDRRSHNYGYTF
TRBJ1-2,-,13,-,TRBV18,TGTGCCAGCTCACAGGACCAAGACGGCGGCTACACCTTC,CASSQDQDGGYTF
TRBJ2-3,-,13,-,TRBV3-1/TRBV3-2,TGTGCCAGCAGCTCCGGGCCCACCCTAACGCAGTATTTT,CASSSGPTLTQYF
TRBJ1-2,-,13,TRBD1,TRBV5-3,TGTGCCAGGCGCCGGGACAGGGTCGAGGGCTACACCTTC,CARRRDRVEGYTF
TRBJ2-6,-,19,TRBD1,TRBV9,TGTGCCAGCAGCGGATTGCATGACAGGGGGTTAGCTGGGGCCAACGTCCTGACTTTC,CASSGLHDRGLAGANVLTF
TRBJ2-7,-,15,-,TRBV7-6,TGTGCCAGCAGCCCCGACCCGACAGGTAACTACGAGCAGTACTTC,CASSPDPTGNYEQYF
TRBJ1-1,-,18,-,TRBV27,TGTGCCAGCAGTTTATTGGGGGCCACTGGGGGGTTGAACACTGAAGCTTTCTTT,CASSLLGATGGLNTEAFF
TRBJ2-7,-,13,-,TRBV6-5,TGTGCCCACGCCCGGGCCAACCATTACGAGCAGTACTTC,CAHARANHYEQYF
TRBJ2-2,once,14,-,TRBV5-1,TGCGCCAGCAACAGCCTGCTGAACACCGGGGAGCTGTTTTTT,CASNSLLNTGELFF
TRBJ2-1,-,10,-,TRBV10-1,TGCGCCAGCAGTCCCTTTATGCAGTTCTTC,CASSPFMQFF